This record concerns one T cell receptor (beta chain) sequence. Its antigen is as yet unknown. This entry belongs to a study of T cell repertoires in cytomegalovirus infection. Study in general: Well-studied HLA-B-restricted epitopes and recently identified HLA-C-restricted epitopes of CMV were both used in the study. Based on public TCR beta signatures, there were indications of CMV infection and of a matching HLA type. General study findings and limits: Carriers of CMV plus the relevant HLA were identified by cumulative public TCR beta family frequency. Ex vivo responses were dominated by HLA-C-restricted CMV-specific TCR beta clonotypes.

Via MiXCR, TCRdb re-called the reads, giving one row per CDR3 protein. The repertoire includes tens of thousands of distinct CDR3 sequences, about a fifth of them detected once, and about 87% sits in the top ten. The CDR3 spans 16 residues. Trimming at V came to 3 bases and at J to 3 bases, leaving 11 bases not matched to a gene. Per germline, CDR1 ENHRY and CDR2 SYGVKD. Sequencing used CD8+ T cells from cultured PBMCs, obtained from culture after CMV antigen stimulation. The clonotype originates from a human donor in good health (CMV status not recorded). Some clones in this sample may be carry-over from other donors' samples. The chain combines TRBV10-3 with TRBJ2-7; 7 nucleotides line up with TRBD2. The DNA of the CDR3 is TGTGCCATCAGTGATCGTTCGGCTAGCGGAGGCTACGAGCAGTACTTC. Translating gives CAISDRSASGGYEQYF.